This T cell receptor (beta chain) derives from a study of CD8 T cells in ankylosing spondylitis (dated by TCRdb to the late 2010s). Turning to the overall study: The study profiled T cell receptor beta repertoires in healthy donors and ankylosing spondylitis patients to find disease-linked TCR variants. The full study cohort comprised 25 ankylosing spondylitis patients and roughly 110 healthy donors. Peripheral blood was sampled, and synovial fluid was additionally collected from ankylosing spondylitis patients. On the study overall, not on this receptor specifically: The disease-linked clones were reported as significantly enriched in matched synovial fluid samples from ankylosing spondylitis patients. Blood from ankylosing spondylitis patients appeared to be characterized by a TCR beta motif composed of under 10 highly homologous amino acid variants. The disease-linked clones showed a CD8+ phenotype and occurred at relatively low frequencies in peripheral blood. Some of the motif variants had been reported before in the synovial fluid and blood of reactive arthritis patients, a finding that suggests common disease-initiation mechanisms.

Reading from cysteine to phenylalanine, the CDR3 counts 16 amino acids. The CDR3 DNA has 48 bases and is translated from base 1. Between the V and J ends, shortened by 2 bases and 4 bases respectively, the junction contains 18 bases. Looking up the germline V gene yields CDR1 SGHRS and CDR2 YFSETQ. A note on this clonotype: Its antigen specificity is not known. It has no much larger one-base neighbor in the sample; base qualities were not kept.

Data came from an Illumina HiSeq 2500. Quantitative 5'-RACE with molecular barcodes was used to prepare TCR beta libraries. In the authors' own workflow: To identify disease-linked TCR variants, a new computational method was used, one built on a probabilistic model of VDJ rearrangement. TCRdb reran the public reads through fastp at Q25 and MiXCR, keeping productive beta chains. Rows are unified per CDR3 protein, each entry keeping the most common DNA and genes. TCRdb, not the authors, supplied the V and J calls. The sample table records approximately 540,000 distinct CDR3 sequences; 9.5% to 15% of these occur just once. About 6.8% of the sample lies in the top ten.

The TCR originated in a male donor with ankylosing spondylitis. Sequencing was carried out using blood, either unsorted or a sorted T cell fraction (not recorded which). Here the chain combines TRBV5-1 and TRBJ1-2; a weak D assignment points to TRBD1 (5 bases agree). CDR3 protein: CASSLEGTGTGYGYTF. The nucleotides read TGCGCCAGCAGCTTAGAGGGGACCGGGACTGGCTATGGCTACACCTTC.